A selection of T cell receptor beta chains follows, all from one sample in a study of blood T cell repertoires in COVID-19. Produced via immunoSEQ multiplex PCR; TCRdb's table is partial and in-frame only. The profile shows about 330,000 clones, 87% of them singletons. Sequencing was carried out using PBMCs or T cells enriched from blood (not recorded which). The receptors stem from a young woman who had recovered from COVID-19. Each CDR3 is given with its conserved first and last residue.

TRBV27 | CASSFYPNEKLFF
TRBV30 | CACNRGLNTEAFF
TRBV7-9 | CAQDTGELFF
TRBV11-2 | CASSLDRFSGNTIYF
TRBV5-1 | CASSLTGVQPQHF
TRBV7-7 | CASSPRYRDTGIVETQYF
TRBV9 | CASSVWEGAGPQHF
TRBV4-3 | CASSQQRGAYEQYF
TRBV3-1/TRBV3-2 | CASSRQRQGPVGEQYF
TRBV28 | CATGGSSYNSPLHF
TRBV18 | CASSQITSGDYNEQFF
TRBV6-6 | CASSVGMGSPNQPQHF
TRBV9 | CASSPRDKSYNEQFF
TRBV10-3 | CAIKGDRDTGELFF
TRBV18 | CASSPAAGATYEQYF
TRBV12-3/TRBV12-4 | CASRVSSGNTIYF
TRBV20-1 | CSASGNTEAFF
TRBV7-9 | CASSSPGSYNEQFF
TRBV29-1 | CSVSTTGAGDYGYTF
TRBV3-1/TRBV3-2 | CASSQDRGRWDGYTF
TRBV18 | CASSPGQGSNQPQHF
TRBV19 | CASRRHRQETQYF
TRBV7-2 | CASSDRGLQPQHF
TRBV5-1 | CASSLGGQGNTIYF
TRBV7-8 | CASSLRLAGERYEQYF
TRBV11-3 | CASSSIHLGELFF
TRBV21-1 | CASSINLGQGPGYF
TRBV2 | CASRILAGGSYNEQFF
TRBV19 | CASSTGGANTEAFF
TRBV6-5 | CASRPNPGGNTEAFF
TRBV30 | CAWHQGHGNTIYF
TRBV18 | CASSKPQETQYF
TRBV2 | CASREYTEAFF
TRBV7-8 | CASSQVAGGSTDTQYF
TRBV11-2 | CASSLGRGQGVHEKLFF
TRBV30 | CAWNKGGGLAKNIQYF
TRBV27 | CASSPTLTRGAVQGYTF
TRBV18 | CASSPDRGFQPQHF
TRBV27 | CASRTGNQPQHF
TRBV6-5 | CASRVLGRSGEKLFF
TRBV3-1/TRBV3-2 | CASSQVGGNSYEQYF
TRBV19 | CASTLAGGPGRNTGELFF
TRBV24-1 | CATSDLGQGGGYTF
TRBV4-3 | CASSQEAASSGNTIYF
TRBV2 | CASRQGPRNQPQHF
TRBV5-1 | CASSLGQTPTGELFF
TRBV30 | CAWSLAGGPDIQYF
TRBV29-1 | CSVERGGDTGELFF
TRBV5-3 | CARPRQGFSEAFF
TRBV5-1 | CASSLDTGIDEQYF
TRBV27 | CASSFITGARDGYTF
TRBV11-2 | CASSRLGGQGGTEAFF
TRBV10-1 | CASSAQNTGELFF
TRBV2 | CASSGGGTDTQYF
TRBV30 | CAWSHVRTRTGTLQPQHF
TRBV28 | CASSFPGQGSSGNTIYF
TRBV12-3/TRBV12-4 | CATSQGARTEAFF
TRBV10-3 | CAISEGGYTEAFF
TRBV27 | CASSSLTYEQYF
TRBV3-1/TRBV3-2 | CASSHPFRLGGSDEQYF